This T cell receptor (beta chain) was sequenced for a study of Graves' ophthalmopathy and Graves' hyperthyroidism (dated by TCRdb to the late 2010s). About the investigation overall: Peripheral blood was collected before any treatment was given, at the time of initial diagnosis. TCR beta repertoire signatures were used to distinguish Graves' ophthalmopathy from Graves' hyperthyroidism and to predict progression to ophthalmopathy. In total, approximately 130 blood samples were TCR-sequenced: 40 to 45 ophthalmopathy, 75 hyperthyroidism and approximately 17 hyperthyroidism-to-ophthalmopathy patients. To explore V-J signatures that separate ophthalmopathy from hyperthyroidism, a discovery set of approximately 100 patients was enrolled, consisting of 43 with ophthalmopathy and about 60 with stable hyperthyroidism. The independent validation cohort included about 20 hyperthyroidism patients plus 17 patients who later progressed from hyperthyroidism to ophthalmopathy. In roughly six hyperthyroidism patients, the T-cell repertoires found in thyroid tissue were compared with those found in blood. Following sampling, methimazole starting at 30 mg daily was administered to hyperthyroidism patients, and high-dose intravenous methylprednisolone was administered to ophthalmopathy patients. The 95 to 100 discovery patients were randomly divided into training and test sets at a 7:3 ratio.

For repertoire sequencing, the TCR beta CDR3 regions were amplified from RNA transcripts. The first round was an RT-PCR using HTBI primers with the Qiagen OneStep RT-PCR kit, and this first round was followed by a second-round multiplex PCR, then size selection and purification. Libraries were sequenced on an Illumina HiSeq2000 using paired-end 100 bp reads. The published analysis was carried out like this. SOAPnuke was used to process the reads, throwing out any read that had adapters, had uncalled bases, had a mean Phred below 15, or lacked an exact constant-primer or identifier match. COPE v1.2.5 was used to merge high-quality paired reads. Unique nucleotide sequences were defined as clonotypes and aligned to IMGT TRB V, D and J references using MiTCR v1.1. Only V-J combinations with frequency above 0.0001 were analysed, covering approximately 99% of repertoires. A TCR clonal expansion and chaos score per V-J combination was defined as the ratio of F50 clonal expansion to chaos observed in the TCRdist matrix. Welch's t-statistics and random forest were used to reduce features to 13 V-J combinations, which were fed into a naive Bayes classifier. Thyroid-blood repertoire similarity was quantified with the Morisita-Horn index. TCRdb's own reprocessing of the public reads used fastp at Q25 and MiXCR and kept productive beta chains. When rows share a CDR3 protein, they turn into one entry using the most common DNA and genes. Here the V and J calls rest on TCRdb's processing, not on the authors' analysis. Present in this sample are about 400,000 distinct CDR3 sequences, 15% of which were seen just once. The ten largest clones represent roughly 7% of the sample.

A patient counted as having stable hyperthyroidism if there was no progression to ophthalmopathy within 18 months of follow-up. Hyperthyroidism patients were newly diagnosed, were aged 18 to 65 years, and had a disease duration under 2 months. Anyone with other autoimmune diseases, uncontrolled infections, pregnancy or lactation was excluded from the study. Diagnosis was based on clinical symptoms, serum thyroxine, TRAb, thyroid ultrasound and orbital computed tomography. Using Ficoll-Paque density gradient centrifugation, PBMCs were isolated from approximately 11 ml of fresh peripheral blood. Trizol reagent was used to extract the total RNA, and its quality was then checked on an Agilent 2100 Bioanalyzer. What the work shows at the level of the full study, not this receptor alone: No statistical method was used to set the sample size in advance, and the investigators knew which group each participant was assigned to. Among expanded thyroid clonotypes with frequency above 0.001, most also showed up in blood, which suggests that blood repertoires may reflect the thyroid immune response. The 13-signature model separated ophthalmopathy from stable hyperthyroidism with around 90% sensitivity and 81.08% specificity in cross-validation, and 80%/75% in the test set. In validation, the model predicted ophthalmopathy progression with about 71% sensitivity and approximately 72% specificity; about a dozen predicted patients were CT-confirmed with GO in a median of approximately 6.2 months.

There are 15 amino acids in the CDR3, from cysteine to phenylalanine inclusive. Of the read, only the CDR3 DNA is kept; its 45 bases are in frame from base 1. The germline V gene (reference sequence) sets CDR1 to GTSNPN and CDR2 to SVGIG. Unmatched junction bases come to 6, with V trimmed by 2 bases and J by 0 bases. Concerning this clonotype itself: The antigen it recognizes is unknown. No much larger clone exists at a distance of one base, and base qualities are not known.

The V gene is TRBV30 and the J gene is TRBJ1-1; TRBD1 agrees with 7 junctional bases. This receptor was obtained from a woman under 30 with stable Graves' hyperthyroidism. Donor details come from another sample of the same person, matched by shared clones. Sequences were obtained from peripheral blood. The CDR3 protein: CAWSRQGRVNTEAFF. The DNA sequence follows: TGTGCCTGGAGTAGACAGGGACGGGTGAACACTGAAGCTTTCTTT.